This T cell receptor beta chain came from a study of cytomegalovirus exposure and HLA in healthy donors. Sequencing used immunoSEQ multiplex PCR; TCRdb keeps in-frame clones, though not all of them. The sample records roughly 62,000 clones, over 75% being singletons. With respect to this clone: The antigen is unknown.

V gave up 3 bases and J gave up 2 bases; unmatched junction bases: 5. The CDR3 is 15 amino acids. Germline-derived CDR1 and CDR2 are MDHEN and SYDVKM. Broader study findings: Specificity of three CMV-associated chains for CMV antigens was verified in vitro. Cytomegalovirus status, reportedly, was diagnosed with high specificity and sensitivity by the classifier. There were around 160 TCR beta chains listed as cytomegalovirus-associated.

This chain joins TRBV28 and TRBJ2-3; 7 nucleotides line up with TRBD2. The sequence was collected from a woman in her thirties in good health and CMV-seronegative. Material for sequencing was PBMCs. CDR3 loop: CASSFPAGPTDTQYF. CDR3 in DNA: TGTGCCAGCAGTTTTCCAGCGGGACCCACAGATACGCAGTATTTT. The full variable domain, its missing parts supplied by reference TRBV28 and TRBJ2-3, is DVKVTQSSRYLVKRTGEKVFLECVQDMDHENMFWYRQDPGLGLRLIYFSYDVKMKEKGDIPEGYSVSREKKERFSLILESASTNQTSMYLCASSFPAGPTDTQYFGPGTRLTVL.